The clone carrying this T cell receptor beta chain has ten or more counts. No antigen is known for it. These data are taken from a study of T cells after posttransplantation cyclophosphamide. Study-level points and caveats: Recipient CMV seropositivity and CMV reactivation strongly tracked TRB clonality.

Using immunoSEQ multiplex PCR, the repertoire was profiled, and TCRdb retains in-frame clones only, with some absent. The table lists around 5,700 clones, with no singletons. Cyclophosphamide on days +3 and +4 followed busulfan-fludarabine conditioning and a marrow graft. This specimen consisted of PBMCs, obtained about 57 weeks after allogeneic stem cell transplant with posttransplant cyclophosphamide. The TCR sequence derives from a male patient between 60 and 69 years old who received an allogeneic stem cell transplant from a related donor, was CMV-positive, and had acute GVHD only. Some T cells may be graft donor cells.

The CDR3 sequence is CASSVVLAYNEQFF. As DNA, the CDR3 is TGTGCCAGCAGCGTAGTATTAGCCTACAATGAGCAGTTCTTC. The chain recombines TRBV9 with TRBJ2-1, with D unresolved. Trimming removed 0 bases at V and 2 bases at J, with 6 bases between. The V gene's germline CDR1 is SGDLS and CDR2 YYNGEE. This CDR3 contains 14 residues.